The rows below give T cell receptor beta chains drawn from one sample of a study of shared clonotypes between healthy human individuals. Produced via immunoSEQ multiplex PCR; TCRdb's table is partial and in-frame only. This table holds 700,000 or so clones, 72% found once. Source material: memory CD4+ T cells sorted from blood. All receptors come from a woman aged 25 to 39 in good health. Each CDR3 is given with its conserved first and last residue. A D gene is named only where the DNA matches it firmly. Expanded clones are given a class, and other clones once, few, many or no size at all.

size | J | D | V | DNA | CDR3
. | TRBJ1-5 | . | TRBV19 | TGTGCCAGTAGTATTTTGGCAGGGGAGTATAGCAATCAGCCCCAGCATTTT | CASSILAGEYSNQPQHF
. | TRBJ1-3 | . | TRBV18 | TGTGCCAGCTCACCGGGACCCGGGGGTGGAAACACCATATATTTT | CASSPGPGGGNTIYF
. | TRBJ2-7 | TRBD1 | TRBV7-9 | TGTGCCAGCAGCTCGCCGGGACAGGGTACATACGAGCAGTACTTC | CASSSPGQGTYEQYF
few | TRBJ2-1 | TRBD1 | TRBV11-2 | TGTGCCAGCAGCTTGGAGAGGGACAGGGAGTTCTTC | CASSLERDREFF
. | TRBJ2-1 | TRBD2 | TRBV5-1 | TGCGCCAGCAGCCCTATACTAGCGGGGTACAATGAGCAGTTCTTC | CASSPILAGYNEQFF
. | TRBJ1-2 | . | TRBV20-1 | TGCAGTGCCGGTTCTGGATATGGCTACACCTTC | CSAGSGYGYTF
once | TRBJ2-7 | TRBD2 | TRBV19 | TGTGCCAGTAGTTGGAGCCTAACGGGAGGCGAGCAGTACTTC | CASSWSLTGGEQYF
once | TRBJ2-4 | . | TRBV6-1 | TGTGCCAGCAGTGAATTAAGCGGCTGGTCCGGGACATCTCGGAACATTCAGTACTTC | CASSELSGWSGTSRNIQYF
. | TRBJ2-7 | . | TRBV18 | TGTGCCAGCTTAAAACAGGGGGGGTCCTACGAGCAGTACTTC | CASLKQGGSYEQYF
. | TRBJ1-5 | . | TRBV21-1 | TGTGCCAGCACCTCGACACCCCCCAATCAGCCCCAGCATTTT | CASTSTPPNQPQHF
. | TRBJ2-2 | . | TRBV7-6 | TGTGCCAGCAGCTTAGCGGTTAGGGGGGAAAACACCGGGGAGCTGTTTTTT | CASSLAVRGENTGELFF
. | TRBJ2-7 | TRBD2 | TRBV29-1 | TGCAGCGTTGAGGCGGGTTCGGGACTAGGGAACTACGAGCAGTACTTC | CSVEAGSGLGNYEQYF
. | TRBJ1-5 | TRBD1 | TRBV6-1 | TGTGCCACCCGAGACAGGGCGTGGAGCAATCAGCCCCAGCATTTT | CATRDRAWSNQPQHF
. | TRBJ2-1 | TRBD2 | TRBV2 | TGTGCCAGCAGTGATTTTAGCGGGAGGGGGTACAATGAGCAGTTCTTC | CASSDFSGRGYNEQFF
. | TRBJ1-5 | . | TRBV30 | TGTGCCTGGAGCGGGTCTCTCGTTGAGCCCCAGCATTTT | CAWSGSLVEPQHF
. | TRBJ2-7 | . | TRBV4-1 | TGCGCCAGCAGGAGTGTGGTACTGGGAGGTTCCTACGAGCAGTACTTC | CASRSVVLGGSYEQYF
few | TRBJ1-1 | . | TRBV29-1 | TGCAGCGCCCGCCGGGGCCAGGACACTGAAGCTTTCTTT | CSARRGQDTEAFF
. | TRBJ2-2 | TRBD1 | TRBV5-4 | TGTGCCAGCAGCCCGACAGGGGTGGGGGAGCTGTTTTTT | CASSPTGVGELFF
. | TRBJ2-3 | TRBD2 | TRBV6-6 | TGTGCCAGCAGTTATCTAGCGGGAGTGGCAGATACGCAGTATTTT | CASSYLAGVADTQYF
. | TRBJ1-2 | . | TRBV27 | TGTGCCAGCAGGGACAGACTTAACTATGGCTACACCTTC | CASRDRLNYGYTF
. | TRBJ2-7 | TRBD2 | TRBV29-1 | TGCAGCGTTGGGTCGACTAGCGGCACCTACGAGCAGTACTTC | CSVGSTSGTYEQYF
. | TRBJ1-1 | . | TRBV28 | TGTGCCAGCAGTTTATCTGGGGCTAGAGAGAGATTCTTT | CASSLSGARERFF
. | TRBJ2-7 | TRBD2 | TRBV7-9 | TGTGCCAGCAGCCCTACTAGCGGTACCTACGAGCAGTACTTC | CASSPTSGTYEQYF
. | TRBJ1-4 | . | TRBV10-3 | TGTGCCATCAGTGAAATGGGGTTTAATGAAAAACTGTTTTTT | CAISEMGFNEKLFF
. | TRBJ1-1 | . | TRBV7-2 | TGTGCCAGCAGCGACACAGGTGGAATAAACACTGAAGCTTTCTTT | CASSDTGGINTEAFF
. | TRBJ2-1 | TRBD2 | TRBV30 | TGTGCTAGGGCGGGAGGAAGGGATGAGCAGTTCTTC | CARAGGRDEQFF
few | TRBJ1-1 | . | TRBV29-1 | TGCAGCGTTGTGGGGGACGGGAACACTGAAGCTTTCTTT | CSVVGDGNTEAFF
. | TRBJ2-7 | TRBD1 | TRBV23-1 | TGCGCCAGCAGTCCGCCGGGACAGCACTCCCATTTCTCCTACGAGCAGTACTTC | CASSPPGQHSHFSYEQYF
. | TRBJ1-4 | TRBD1 | TRBV2 | TGTGCCAGCAGGGGACAGGGGTTCGAAAAACTGTTTTTT | CASRGQGFEKLFF
once | TRBJ1-2 | . | TRBV4-1 | TGCGCCAGCAGCCAACAGGGTTTAAGGGGCTACACCTTC | CASSQQGLRGYTF
. | TRBJ2-7 | . | TRBV10-2 | TGCGCCAGCAGTGAGTCGTCGGGGTTGGGCGAGCAGTACTTC | CASSESSGLGEQYF
. | TRBJ1-1 | . | TRBV5-8 | TGTGCCAGCAGCTTTATGTGGGGCTCCTCTGAAGCTTTCTTT | CASSFMWGSSEAFF
. | TRBJ2-3 | . | TRBV18 | TGTGCCAGCTCACCAAACAGGCGGGAAGATACGCAGTATTTT | CASSPNRREDTQYF
once | TRBJ2-5 | . | TRBV28 | TGTGCCAGCACCGGACACTTCCAAGAGACCCAGTACTTC | CASTGHFQETQYF
once | TRBJ2-2 | TRBD1 | TRBV2 | TGTGCCAGCAGTGCGGGACAGCCGAACACCGGGGAGCTGTTTTTT | CASSAGQPNTGELFF
. | TRBJ1-4 | TRBD1 | TRBV10-2 | TGCGCCAGCAGAGCTCTCCCCGGGACAGGGGGTGGTGAAAAACTGTTTTTT | CASRALPGTGGGEKLFF
. | TRBJ2-7 | TRBD1 | TRBV29-1 | TGCAGCGTGGGACAGGGGGAGCACGAGCAGTACTTC | CSVGQGEHEQYF
few | TRBJ2-1 | . | TRBV11-3 | TGTGCCAGCAGCTTAGACGCTAGCGAGGATGAGCAGTTCTTC | CASSLDASEDEQFF
. | TRBJ1-2 | . | TRBV15 | TGTGCCACCAGCACTACCTCGACAGACTTTGCCTATGGCTACACCTTC | CATSTTSTDFAYGYTF
. | TRBJ2-3 | . | TRBV19 | TGTGCCAGTAGCCAAACGATCGAGGAGGGTCCCCCAGATACGCAGTATTTT | CASSQTIEEGPPDTQYF